These T cell receptor beta chains were read from a single sample in a study of T-cell memory formation after mild COVID-19. TCRdb re-analysed the 5' RACE reads in MiXCR, keeping a single row per CDR3 protein. This sample has hundreds of thousands of distinct CDR3 sequences, with approximately 15% found just once. The sample consisted of PBMCs or a T cell subset sorted from them (not recorded which). The origin of the receptors is an adult woman who had mild COVID-19 (a few samples of this study predate the infection). Cell type and time point are not known. The CDR3 runs from the conserved cysteine through the conserved F or W. Each record gives: J gene, D gene, V gene, clone size, CDR3 protein, CDR3 DNA. The D gene is left open where the match is weak. Some rows mark clone size as missing; the rest say once, few, many or name a class of expanded clone.

J gene: TRBJ2-7; D gene: -; V gene: TRBV5-1; clone size: -; CDR3 protein: CASASLAGQTDYEQYF; CDR3 DNA: TGCGCCAGCGCGAGTCTTGCGGGTCAGACCGACTACGAGCAGTACTTC
J gene: TRBJ1-6; D gene: TRBD1; V gene: TRBV7-9; clone size: few; CDR3 protein: CASSRGTGANRGVRSPLHF; CDR3 DNA: TGTGCCAGCAGCCGCGGAACAGGGGCAAACCGCGGGGTGCGTTCACCCCTCCACTTT
J gene: TRBJ2-3; D gene: TRBD1; V gene: TRBV7-6; clone size: many; CDR3 protein: CASSLSFPGTAFTDTQYF; CDR3 DNA: TGTGCCAGCAGCTTATCGTTTCCCGGGACAGCCTTCACAGATACGCAGTATTTT
J gene: TRBJ2-3; D gene: -; V gene: TRBV9; clone size: few; CDR3 protein: CASSVVWGNTDTQYF; CDR3 DNA: TGTGCCAGCAGCGTAGTATGGGGTAACACAGATACGCAGTATTTT
J gene: TRBJ2-1; D gene: -; V gene: TRBV11-2; clone size: many; CDR3 protein: CASSSGPEQFF; CDR3 DNA: TGTGCCAGCAGCTCGGGTCCTGAGCAGTTCTTC
J gene: TRBJ1-1; D gene: -; V gene: TRBV20-1; clone size: few; CDR3 protein: CSASTGLSGEAFF; CDR3 DNA: TGCAGTGCCTCTACTGGACTCTCGGGGGAAGCTTTCTTT
J gene: TRBJ1-6; D gene: -; V gene: TRBV4-2; clone size: -; CDR3 protein: CASSQDRPLSYNSPLHF; CDR3 DNA: TGTGCCAGCAGCCAAGATCGGCCGCTCTCCTATAATTCACCCCTCCACTTT
J gene: TRBJ2-5; D gene: -; V gene: TRBV5-1; clone size: -; CDR3 protein: CASSLGQDQETQYF; CDR3 DNA: TGCGCCAGCAGCTTGGGACAGGACCAAGAGACCCAGTACTTC
J gene: TRBJ2-2; D gene: -; V gene: TRBV7-6; clone size: -; CDR3 protein: CASSARLVTGELFF; CDR3 DNA: TGTGCCAGCAGCGCAAGACTAGTGACCGGGGAGCTGTTTTTT
J gene: TRBJ1-1; D gene: TRBD1; V gene: TRBV18; clone size: -; CDR3 protein: CASSPQETGGTEAFF; CDR3 DNA: TGTGCCAGCTCACCACAAGAGACAGGGGGCACTGAAGCTTTCTTT
J gene: TRBJ2-2; D gene: TRBD1; V gene: TRBV7-3; clone size: -; CDR3 protein: CASSSGQGPAGELFF; CDR3 DNA: TGTGCCAGCAGCTCGGGACAGGGTCCCGCCGGGGAGCTGTTTTTT
J gene: TRBJ1-2; D gene: -; V gene: TRBV19; clone size: -; CDR3 protein: CASRDTHGVYGYTF; CDR3 DNA: TGTGCCAGTCGAGATACCCACGGGGTATATGGCTACACCTTC
J gene: TRBJ2-2; D gene: TRBD2; V gene: TRBV15; clone size: -; CDR3 protein: CATSRDRGGRHTGELFF; CDR3 DNA: TGTGCCACCAGCAGAGATCGAGGCGGGAGGCACACCGGGGAGCTGTTTTTT
J gene: TRBJ1-2; D gene: TRBD1; V gene: TRBV6-5; clone size: few; CDR3 protein: CASRLDRGSYGYTF; CDR3 DNA: TGTGCCAGCAGGCTAGACAGGGGAAGCTATGGCTACACCTTC
J gene: TRBJ2-3; D gene: -; V gene: TRBV12-3/TRBV12-4; clone size: few; CDR3 protein: CASRTSEPTDTQYF; CDR3 DNA: TGTGCCAGCAGGACGTCGGAGCCAACAGATACGCAGTATTTT
J gene: TRBJ2-6; D gene: -; V gene: TRBV5-1; clone size: -; CDR3 protein: CASSKGTGSGANVLTF; CDR3 DNA: TGCGCCAGCAGTAAAGGGACTGGATCTGGGGCCAACGTCCTGACTTTC
J gene: TRBJ1-2; D gene: -; V gene: TRBV9; clone size: few; CDR3 protein: CASSAPPAYGYTF; CDR3 DNA: TGTGCCAGCAGCGCCCCCCCGGCCTATGGCTACACCTTC
J gene: TRBJ1-5; D gene: -; V gene: TRBV24-1; clone size: few; CDR3 protein: CATSDSGTQPQHF; CDR3 DNA: TGTGCCACCAGTGATTCCGGGACTCAGCCCCAGCATTTT
J gene: TRBJ2-4; D gene: -; V gene: TRBV20-1; clone size: -; CDR3 protein: CSAREETGRIQYF; CDR3 DNA: TGCAGTGCTAGAGAGGAGACAGGTCGAATTCAGTACTTC
J gene: TRBJ1-3; D gene: TRBD1; V gene: TRBV20-1; clone size: few; CDR3 protein: CSATDRAAGNTIYF; CDR3 DNA: TGCAGTGCAACAGACAGGGCGGCTGGAAACACCATATATTTT
J gene: TRBJ2-5; D gene: -; V gene: TRBV5-1; clone size: once; CDR3 protein: CASSPIYRRNEETQYF; CDR3 DNA: TGCGCCAGCAGCCCGATTTACCGCCGCAACGAGGAGACCCAGTACTTC
J gene: TRBJ1-1; D gene: -; V gene: TRBV27; clone size: few; CDR3 protein: CATGPWLNTEAFF; CDR3 DNA: TGTGCCACCGGGCCGTGGTTGAACACTGAAGCTTTCTTT
J gene: TRBJ2-3; D gene: TRBD2; V gene: TRBV4-3; clone size: -; CDR3 protein: CASSQDWPGGGDTQYF; CDR3 DNA: TGCGCCAGCAGCCAAGATTGGCCGGGAGGTGGAGATACGCAGTATTTT
J gene: TRBJ2-7; D gene: TRBD2; V gene: TRBV3-1; clone size: many; CDR3 protein: CASSREGLSYEQYF; CDR3 DNA: TGTGCCAGCAGCCGGGAGGGCCTATCCTACGAGCAGTACTTC
J gene: TRBJ2-7; D gene: -; V gene: TRBV15; clone size: few; CDR3 protein: CATSRGGMLLTYEQYF; CDR3 DNA: TGTGCCACCAGCAGAGGGGGAATGCTCCTAACCTACGAGCAGTACTTC
J gene: TRBJ1-1; D gene: TRBD1; V gene: TRBV12-3/TRBV12-4; clone size: -; CDR3 protein: CASSSGQGRLNTEAFF; CDR3 DNA: TGTGCCAGCAGTTCAGGACAGGGGCGCTTGAACACTGAAGCTTTCTTT
J gene: TRBJ2-1; D gene: TRBD1; V gene: TRBV3-1; clone size: -; CDR3 protein: CASSKQGLTYNEQFF; CDR3 DNA: TGTGCCAGCAGTAAACAGGGGTTGACCTACAATGAGCAGTTCTTC